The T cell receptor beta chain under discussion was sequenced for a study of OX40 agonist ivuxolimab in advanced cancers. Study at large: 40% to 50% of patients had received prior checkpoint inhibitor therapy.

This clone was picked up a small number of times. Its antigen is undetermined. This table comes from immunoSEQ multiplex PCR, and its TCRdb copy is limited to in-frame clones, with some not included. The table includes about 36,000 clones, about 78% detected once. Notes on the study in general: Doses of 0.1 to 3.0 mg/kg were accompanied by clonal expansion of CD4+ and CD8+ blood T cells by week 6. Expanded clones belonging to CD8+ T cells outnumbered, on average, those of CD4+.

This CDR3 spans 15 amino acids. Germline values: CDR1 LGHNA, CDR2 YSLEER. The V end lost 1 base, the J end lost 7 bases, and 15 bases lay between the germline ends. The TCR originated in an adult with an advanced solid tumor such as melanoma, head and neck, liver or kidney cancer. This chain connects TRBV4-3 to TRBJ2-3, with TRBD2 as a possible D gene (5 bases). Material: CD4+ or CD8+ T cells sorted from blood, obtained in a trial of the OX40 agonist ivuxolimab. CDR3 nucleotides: TGCGCCAGCAGCCAAGGTAGGGCCAGCGGAAATACGCAGTATTTT. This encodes CASSQGRASGNTQYF.